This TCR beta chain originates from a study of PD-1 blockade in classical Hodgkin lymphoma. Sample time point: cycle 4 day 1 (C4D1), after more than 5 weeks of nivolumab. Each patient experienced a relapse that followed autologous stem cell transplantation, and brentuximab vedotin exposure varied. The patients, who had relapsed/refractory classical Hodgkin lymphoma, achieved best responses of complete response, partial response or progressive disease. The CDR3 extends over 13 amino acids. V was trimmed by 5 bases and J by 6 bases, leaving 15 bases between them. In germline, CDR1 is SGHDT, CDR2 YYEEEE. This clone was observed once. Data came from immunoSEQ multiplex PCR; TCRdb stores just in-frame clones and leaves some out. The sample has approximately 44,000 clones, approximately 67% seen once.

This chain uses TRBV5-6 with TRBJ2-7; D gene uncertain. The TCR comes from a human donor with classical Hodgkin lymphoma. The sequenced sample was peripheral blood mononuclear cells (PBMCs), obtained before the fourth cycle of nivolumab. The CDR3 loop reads CASRNFGQPEQYF. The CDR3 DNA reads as TGTGCCAGCAGGAACTTCGGGCAGCCCGAGCAGTACTTC.